The next 31 T cell receptor beta chains were all read from a single sample in a study of regulatory T cells in long-lasting Graves disease. Time point specified: newly diagnosed GD, antithyroid drugs for less than 3 months. Researchers made the TCR library from RNA that was extracted from PBMCs. CDR3 regions were amplified by Arm-PCR using iRepertoire HTBI primers to build TCR beta libraries. MiXCR was run by TCRdb on the multiplex PCR reads, yielding one entry per CDR3 protein. The sample includes approximately 300,000 distinct CDR3 sequences, over 15% seen only once; the top ten take more than 35%. Sample: peripheral blood mononuclear cells (PBMCs), taken at new diagnosis, from a patient treated with antithyroid drugs. These receptors were taken from a female donor with Graves disease.

As for this clonotype: Here the CDR3 omits its conserved ending phenylalanine or tryptophan, so a read error is the likely source. This chain uses TRBV7-8 with TRBJ2-3, with D possibly TRBD1 on 5 matching bases. The germline V gene encodes CDR1 SGHVS and CDR2 FQNEAQ. This CDR3 is built from 12 residues. The CDR3 bases are TGCGCCAGCAGCCAAAGGGGAGATACGCAGTATCTT. Its translation is CASSQRGDTQYL.

In its sample, this clonotype was seen many times. The chain employs TRBV12-3 or TRBV12-4 and TRBJ1-1, with D unresolved. V lost 1 base, J lost 5 bases, and 14 bases lay in between. The CDR3 has 15 amino acids. The CDR3 spells CASSLGTRTRTEAFF. DNA of the CDR3: TGTGCCAGCAGTTTAGGGACCCGGACGAGGACTGAAGCTTTCTTT.

This clonotype was picked up many times. The CDR3 loop reads CASSPTGDFEAFF. DNA for the CDR3: TGTGCCAGTAGCCCGACAGGGGACTTTGAAGCTTTCTTT. The genes are TRBV19 and TRBJ1-1; TRBD1 matches at 8 bases. Germline CDR1 LNHDA, CDR2 SQIVND (reference sequence). V trimming: 6 bases; J trimming: 7 bases; junction bases outside the gene matches: 7. This CDR3 comprises 13 residues.

This clonotype was picked up many times. The chain employs TRBV20-1 and TRBJ1-5; D is unresolved. The CDR3 loop spans 17 amino acids. Germline V CDR1 and CDR2: DFQATT, SNEGSKA (reference sequence). Deletions cut 0 bases from V and 0 bases from J, with 15 bases between. The CDR3 nucleotides read TGCAGTGCTAGAGATAGTCTGGCCAAATATAGCAATCAGCCCCAGCATTTT. It encodes CSARDSLAKYSNQPQHF.

The rearrangement links TRBV2 to TRBJ1-2, with TRBD1 identical over 8 bases. CDR1 is SNHLY and CDR2 is FYNNEI in the germline V gene. The CDR3 spans 15 residues. Trimming at V came to 5 bases and at J to 0 bases, leaving 5 bases not matched to a gene. The CDR3 sequence: CASSTRTGSNYGYTF. The CDR3 DNA follows: TGTGCCAGCAGTACCCGGACAGGGTCTAACTATGGCTACACCTTC.

This clonotype was detected many times. The chain carries TRBV10-3 and TRBJ1-5, with D possibly TRBD1 on 5 matching bases. The V end lost 5 bases, the J end lost 1 base, and 12 bases lay between the germline ends. The CDR3 totals 15 residues. The germline V gene encodes CDR1 ENHRY and CDR2 SYGVKD. The CDR3 nucleotides are TGTGCCATCAGTCACTCGGAGGGGAGCAATCAGCCCCAGCATTTT. Its translation is CAISHSEGSNQPQHF.

The chain is built from TRBV10-3 and TRBJ1-5; D remains unclear. The germline gives CDR1 ENHRY, CDR2 SYGVKD. V was pared by 0 bases and J by 4 bases, with 7 bases between. This CDR3 spans 14 amino acids. The CDR3 DNA sequence: TGTGCCATCAGTGAGTCAGGTAGGAATCAGCCCCAGCATTTT. It specifies CAISESGRNQPQHF.

This clonotype has a single count. CDR3 residues: CASSPRDPGANVLTF. The CDR3 bases are TGTGCCAGCAGTCCTCGAGACCCTGGGGCCAACGTCCTGACTTTC. V usage is TRBV6-1 and J usage is TRBJ2-6; no clear D. The CDR3 has 15 amino acids. CDR1 MNHNS and CDR2 SASEGT come from the germline V gene. V lost 5 bases and J lost 2, with 10 bases in between.

In its sample, this clonotype was seen many times. This chain connects TRBV20-1 to TRBJ2-3; 9 bases align to TRBD1. This CDR3 is built from 14 residues. CDR1 is DFQATT and CDR2 is SNEGSKA in the germline V gene (reference sequence). With V trimmed by 6 bases and J by 5 bases, 9 bases remained unmatched. The CDR3 is CSALKTGGEDTQYF. As DNA, the CDR3 is TGCAGTGCCCTTAAGACAGGGGGTGAAGATACGCAGTATTTT.

This clonotype has a count of ten or more. V and J are TRBV12-3 or TRBV12-4 and TRBJ2-2, with D possibly matching TRBD2 (6 bases). This CDR3 has 16 residues. Trimming pared 2 bases from V and 3 bases from J, leaving 13 bases between. The DNA for the CDR3 is TGTGCCAGCAGTTTAAAGGTAGCGGCTTACACCGGGGAGCTGTTTTTT. The encoded protein is CASSLKVAAYTGELFF.

The V gene is TRBV7-3, the J gene TRBJ2-1; 7 bases line up with TRBD1. Germline V lookup: CDR1 SGHTA, CDR2 FQGTGA. The CDR3 spans 13 residues. Trimming took 3 bases from V and 8 from J; bases not matched to a gene: 4. The CDR3 nucleotides are TGTGCCAGCAGCTTTAGGGGGCGGCATGAGCAGTTCTTC. Its protein product is CASSFRGRHEQFF.

This chain links TRBV10-3 with TRBJ1-5, with 7 positions matching TRBD1. The CDR3 length is 13 residues. V trimming: 6 bases; J trimming: 4 bases; junction bases outside the gene matches: 3. The germline CDR1 and CDR2 sequences are ENHRY and SYGVKD. CDR3: CAISPGGNQPQHF. Written as DNA, the CDR3 is TGTGCCATCAGCCCAGGGGGGAATCAGCCCCAGCATTTT.

In this sample, this clonotype turned up many times. This sequence joins TRBV11-3 and TRBJ2-2; D is undetermined. This CDR3 is 12 amino acids long. Germline-derived CDR1 and CDR2 are SGHNT and YENEEA. The V end was cut by 5 bases, the J end by 5 bases, with 6 bases between. The CDR3 nucleotides are TGTGCCAGCAGCCGTACGACCGGGGAGCTGTTTTTT. Translated, it gives CASSRTTGELFF.

This clonotype was seen repeatedly, ten times or more. This chain uses TRBV9 with TRBJ2-1; D call uncertain. V lost 0 bases to trimming and J lost 9 bases, with 4 bases between them. This CDR3 has 11 residues. CDR1 is SGDLS and CDR2 is YYNGEE in the germline V gene. CDR3 sequence (DNA): TGTGCCAGCAGCGTAGAGGGTGAGCAGTTCTTC. This encodes CASSVEGEQFF.

This sequence joins TRBV11-2 and TRBJ2-1, with a possible D match to TRBD1 (5 bases). The length of the CDR3 is 15 residues. Trimming shortened V by 1 base and J by 6 bases, and 13 bases separated the two germline ends. CDR1 and CDR2 from the germline V gene are SGHAT and FQNNGV. The CDR3 region is CASSLAQGIGNEQFF. In DNA form, the CDR3 reads TGTGCCAGCAGCTTAGCGCAGGGTATTGGCAATGAGCAGTTCTTC.

The sample holds many counts of this clonotype. V gene TRBV6-1 combines with J gene TRBJ1-1; 8 positions agree with TRBD1. The CDR3 extends over 11 amino acids. The V and J ends lost 6 bases and 10 bases, in that order; junction bases with no gene match: 4. CDR1 and CDR2 from the germline V gene are MNHNS and SASEGT. The CDR3 protein is CASSIGQGAFF. CDR3 nucleotides: TGTGCCAGCAGCATTGGACAGGGAGCTTTCTTT.

This clonotype was observed at least ten times. This chain joins TRBV30 and TRBJ2-7, with 13 bases aligning to TRBD2. V lost 1 base to trimming and J lost 0 bases; unmatched junction nucleotides: 6. The germline V gene has CDR1 GTSNPN and CDR2 SVGIG (reference sequence). This CDR3 contains 17 residues. CDR3 sequence: CAWSGHRLAGGSYEQYF. Here the CDR3 DNA reads TGTGCCTGGAGTGGTCATAGACTAGCGGGAGGCTCCTACGAGCAGTACTTC.

This clonotype came up many times. The chain employs TRBV10-2 and TRBJ2-1, with 10 bases lining up with TRBD1. This CDR3 spans 14 amino acids. Germline V gene lookup returns CDR1 WSHSY and CDR2 SAAADI. J gave up 4 bases and V 7 bases, and 4 bases lay outside the gene matches. CDR3 nucleotides: TGCGCCAGCAATGACAGGGGGCGTTACAATGAGCAGTTCTTC. Translation: CASNDRGRYNEQFF.

This clonotype was seen many times. This chain uses TRBV24-1 with TRBJ1-5; D ambiguous. Trimming left V 2 bases short and J 12 bases short, with 13 bases between. Germline CDR1 is KGHDR and CDR2 is SFDVKD. This CDR3 spans 13 amino acids. CDR3 nucleotides: TGTGCCACCAGTGATTCCGCCTTATCCGACCAGCATTTT. Its protein product is CATSDSALSDQHF.

Many counts were recorded for this clonotype. The chain employs TRBV27 and TRBJ2-7, with D tentatively TRBD1 (5 bases). CDR1 is MNHEY and CDR2 is SMNVEV in the germline V gene (reference sequence). CDR3 length: 15 amino acids. V dropped 3 bases and J dropped 5 bases, with 17 bases sitting between them. The CDR3 DNA sequence: TGTGCCAGCAGTTTTCTAAGAACCAAGGGGCACGAGCAGTACTTC. Its protein product is CASSFLRTKGHEQYF.

The chain couples TRBV29-1 to TRBJ2-7; TRBD1 matches 9 bases. Looked up from germline, CDR1 is SQVTM and CDR2 is ANQGSEA. V lost 4 bases and J lost 7; bases outside the gene matches: 8. The CDR3 is 13 residues long. In DNA, the CDR3 is TGCAGCGTTGCCACACAGGGGGCGGGGGAGCAGTACTTC. Translating gives CSVATQGAGEQYF.

As concerns this clonotype: This likely traces to a read error, being one base from a far larger clone. The V call is TRBV11-3, the J call TRBJ2-3; D call uncertain. V was shortened by 3 bases and J by 4 bases, with 8 bases between the two germline ends. Per germline, CDR1 SGHNT and CDR2 YENEEA. This CDR3 contains 13 residues. The CDR3: CASSFPQSDTQYF. The DNA for the CDR3 is TGTGCCAGCAGCTTCCCCCAGTCAGATACGCAGTATTTT.

The sample holds many counts of this clonotype. The genes are TRBV12-3 or TRBV12-4 and TRBJ2-1, with 7 bases matching TRBD2. The CDR3 has 15 amino acids. Trimming at V came to 3 bases and at J to 8 bases, leaving 10 bases not matched to a gene. This CDR3 is CASSFGTSVFDEQFF. DNA of the CDR3: TGTGCCAGCAGTTTTGGAACTAGCGTCTTCGATGAGCAGTTCTTC.

The table lists this clonotype with many counts. The rearrangement links TRBV30 to TRBJ1-3, with TRBD1 matching over 8 bases. This CDR3 comprises 15 residues. Germline V lookup: CDR1 GTSNPN, CDR2 SVGIG (reference sequence). V shed 5 bases and J 3 bases; nucleotides not matched to a gene: 9. This CDR3 reads CAWAHRGSLGNTIYF. CDR3 sequence (DNA): TGTGCCTGGGCGCACAGGGGGTCTCTTGGAAACACCATATATTTT.

In its sample, this clonotype was seen many times. The rearrangement joins TRBV2 to TRBJ2-1; 7 bases fit TRBD1. The trim removed 7 bases at V and 7 bases at J, leaving 13 bases unmatched. The CDR3 runs 15 residues. Germline V gene sequence: CDR1 SNHLY, CDR2 FYNNEI. The CDR3 DNA sequence: TGTGCCAGCACACCAGACAGGGTCCTAGGAAATGAGCAGTTCTTC. Translated, it gives CASTPDRVLGNEQFF.

This clonotype was counted at least ten times. This chain connects TRBV2 to TRBJ2-3, with D possibly being TRBD1 (5 bases). Germline-derived CDR1 and CDR2 are SNHLY and FYNNEI. This CDR3 has 13 amino acids. V lost 5 bases, J lost 2 bases, and 8 bases lay in between. The CDR3 loop is CASSQDNTDTQYF. Written as DNA, the CDR3 is TGTGCCAGCAGTCAGGACAACACAGATACGCAGTATTTT.

DNA for the CDR3: TGTGCCAGCAGTCCCGGGGGGGGGCTTACTGAAGCTTTCTTT. Translated: CASSPGGGLTEAFF. V and J are TRBV27 and TRBJ1-1, with D possibly matching TRBD1 (6 bases). The ends were cut back, 5 bases at V and 5 bases at J, with 15 bases in the middle. Per germline, CDR1 MNHEY and CDR2 SMNVEV (reference sequence). The CDR3 sequence is 14 residues long.

This clonotype occurred many times. This chain uses TRBV16 with TRBJ2-7, with 8 bases lining up with TRBD1. V shed 2 bases and J 5 bases; nucleotides not matched to a gene: 2. The germline CDR1 and CDR2 sequences are KGHSY and FQNENV. The CDR3 runs 13 residues. CDR3 in DNA: TGTGCCAGCAGCCAAAACAGGGGGGACGAGCAGTACTTC. It translates to CASSQNRGDEQYF.

This clonotype was picked up many times. The chain couples TRBV3-1 to TRBJ2-3, with D possibly being TRBD2 (6 bases). CDR1 and CDR2 (germline): LGHDT, YNNKEL (reference sequence). This CDR3 spans 15 amino acids. V was trimmed by 5 bases and J by 4 bases, leaving 16 bases between them. In DNA form, the CDR3 reads TGTGCCAGCAGCATCCGGGACCCGGGGGCAGATACGCAGTATTTT. Protein sequence: CASSIRDPGADTQYF.

This clonotype was detected many times. The chain employs TRBV30 and TRBJ1-6; D is uncertain. The V gene's germline CDR1 is GTSNPN and CDR2 SVGIG (reference sequence). With 1 base removed from V and 5 bases from J, the gap between germline ends came to 6 bases. The CDR3 contains 13 residues. CDR3 residues: CAWSGWDNSPLHF. The CDR3 DNA reads as TGTGCCTGGAGTGGATGGGATAATTCACCCCTCCACTTT.

V gene TRBV4-2 combines with J gene TRBJ2-3; D not resolved. V lost 2 bases, J lost 9 bases, and 21 bases lay in between. The germline gives CDR1 LGHNA, CDR2 YNFKEQ. This CDR3 spans 16 amino acids. The CDR3 is CASSQRTLMESGTQYF. CDR3 sequence (DNA): TGTGCCAGCAGCCAACGCACTTTAATGGAGTCTGGGACGCAGTATTTT.